Presented here are 22 T cell receptor beta chains from one specimen sequenced in a study of T cell responses to AZD1222 COVID-19 vaccine (dated by TCRdb to the early 2020s). The library was produced with the immunoSEQ multiplex PCR assay. TCRdb re-hosts the immuneACCESS table, in-frame sequences only. Its copies lack some clones; in the studies checked, an unresolved V gene accounts for under half of them, and the cause for the rest is not known. The sample table records about 120,000 clones; approximately 92% of these occur just once. The ten largest clones take up 4.2% of the sample. What this sample's time point label stands for: about 28 days (+/-7) after the second vaccine dose. The sample's treatment or condition label is to be understood as: meningococcal conjugate vaccine given as trial control. This sample comprised peripheral blood, obtained 28 days after the second dose of the MenACWY control vaccine. These receptors originate from an adult who received the MenACWY meningococcal vaccine as a control.

As DNA, the CDR3 is TGCGCCAGCAGCTGGACCCGGGCGGTGAACACTGAAGCTTTCTTT. Its protein is CASSWTRAVNTEAFF. V usage is TRBV5-1 and J usage is TRBJ1-1, with D unresolved. The ends were cut back, 3 bases at V and 0 bases at J, with 12 bases in the middle. The CDR3 runs to 15 residues. CDR1 is SGHRS and CDR2 is YFSETQ in the germline V gene.

This chain links TRBV5-1 with TRBJ2-7; 9 nucleotides align to TRBD1. V was pared by 4 bases and J by 4 bases, with 12 bases of the junction left unmatched. The germline gives CDR1 SGHRS, CDR2 YFSETQ. The CDR3 consists of 16 residues. The CDR3 sequence is CASSITGGRVGYEQYF. DNA for the CDR3: TGCGCCAGCAGCATTACAGGGGGCAGGGTAGGATACGAGCAGTACTTC.

V usage is TRBV5-6 and J usage is TRBJ2-2, with 8 bases matching TRBD2. CDR1 is SGHDT and CDR2 is YYEEEE in the germline V gene. This CDR3 region has 16 residues. The V segment lost 4 bases and the J segment 0 bases; nucleotides outside the gene matches: 5. In nucleotides, the CDR3 is TGTGCCAGCAGCATAATGGGACTAGCGAACACCGGGGAGCTGTTTTTT. Protein: CASSIMGLANTGELFF.

This chain joins TRBV7-8 and TRBJ2-5; no firm D call. Germline CDR1 is SGHVS and CDR2 is FQNEAQ. The CDR3 sequence is 12 residues long. V shed 3 bases and J shed 5 bases, with 7 bases lying between them. The CDR3: CASSFGWETQYF. The CDR3 DNA follows: TGTGCCAGCAGCTTCGGTTGGGAGACCCAGTACTTC. Using reference TRBV7-8 and TRBJ2-5 for the parts outside the CDR3, the full variable domain is GAGVSQSPRYKVAKRGQDVALRCDPISGHVSLFWYQQALGQGPEFLTYFQNEAQLDKSGLPSDRFFAERPEGSVSTLKIQRTQQEDSAVYLCASSFGWETQYFGPGTRLLVL.

This clone was detected a few times. This chain connects TRBV10-3 to TRBJ1-5; D is ambiguous. This CDR3 comprises 13 residues. Looked up from germline, CDR1 is ENHRY and CDR2 is SYGVKD. The V end lost 4 bases, the J end lost 1 base, and 5 bases lay between the germline ends. CDR3 region: CAISVGSNQPQHF. CDR3 in DNA: TGTGCCATCAGTGTTGGGAGCAATCAGCCCCAGCATTTT.

The chain employs TRBV7-2 and TRBJ1-5, with 10 bases lining up with TRBD1. V was clipped by 5 bases and J by 5 bases; unmatched bases: 3. Germline V CDR1 and CDR2: SGHTA, FQGNSA. The CDR3 consists of 14 residues. CDR3 region: CASSLDRGYQPQHF. DNA of the CDR3: TGTGCCAGCAGCCTGGACAGGGGGTATCAGCCCCAGCATTTT.

The chain recombines TRBV18 with TRBJ2-7; the D is unclear. The CDR3 is 12 amino acids. Germline CDR1 is KGHSH and CDR2 is LQKENI. V lost 3 bases, J lost 2 bases, and 5 bases lay in between. This CDR3 is CASSPGTYEQYF. Here the CDR3 DNA reads TGTGCCAGCTCACCGGGTACCTACGAGCAGTACTTC. The full variable domain, in which reference TRBV18 and TRBJ2-7 provide the parts outside the CDR3, is NAGVMQNPRHLVRRRGQEARLRCSPMKGHSHVYWYRQLPEEGLKFMVYLQKENIIDESGMPKERFSAEFPKEGPSILRIQQVVRGDSAAYFCASSPGTYEQYFGPGTRLTVT.

The chain uses TRBV28 and TRBJ2-5; possible D gene TRBD2, 5 bases. Germline assignment: CDR1 MDHEN and CDR2 SYDVKM. This CDR3 contains 15 residues. Trimming left V 4 bases short and J 5 bases short, with 17 bases between. CDR3 bases: TGTGCCAGCAGTTCCGCGGGTACCCTAAGGGAGACCCAGTACTTC. As protein: CASSSAGTLRETQYF.

The chain uses TRBV7-2 and TRBJ2-1, with TRBD2 as a possible D gene (5 bases). V was cut by 1 base and J by 0 bases, with 10 bases left in between. This CDR3 has 16 amino acids. Germline CDR1 SGHTA, CDR2 FQGNSA. The CDR3, as DNA: TGTGCCAGCAGCTTAGGAGGACTTTTCTCCTACAATGAGCAGTTCTTC. Translation: CASSLGGLFSYNEQFF. Supplemented by reference TRBV7-2 and TRBJ2-1, the full variable domain reads GAGVSQSPSNKVTEKGKDVELRCDPISGHTALYWYRQSLGQGLEFLIYFQGNSAPDKSGLPSDRFSAERTGGSVSTLTIQRTQQEDSAVYLCASSLGGLFSYNEQFFGPGTRLTVL.

The chain carries TRBV5-1 and TRBJ1-4, with D possibly matching TRBD1 (6 bases). There are 15 residues in the CDR3. Germline V CDR1 and CDR2: SGHRS, YFSETQ. The germline V and J ends were trimmed by 6 bases and 7 bases, with 19 bases remaining between them. CDR3 loop: CASNHSLTGREKLFF. In DNA, the CDR3 is TGCGCCAGCAACCACAGCCTGACAGGACGTGAAAAACTGTTTTTT.

This chain links TRBV11-3 with TRBJ2-5; 9 bases fit TRBD2. Germline CDR1 is SGHNT and CDR2 is YENEEA. The CDR3 contains 15 residues. With V trimmed by 5 bases and J by 5 bases, 9 bases remained unmatched. The CDR3 sequence: CASSTPAGGYETQYF. CDR3 nucleotide sequence: TGTGCCAGCAGCACCCCCGCGGGAGGGTACGAGACCCAGTACTTC.

This clone has only one observation. This rearrangement joins TRBV4-1 to TRBJ2-7; D may correspond to TRBD1 or TRBD2 (5 bases each). Germline V gene lookup returns CDR1 MGHRA and CDR2 YSYEKL. Deletions cut 4 bases from V and 2 bases from J, with 15 bases between. This CDR3 region has 15 residues. The CDR3 coding sequence is TGCGCCAGCAGCCCGGGACCTTCCTCAGCCTACGAGCAGTACTTC. It is translated as CASSPGPSSAYEQYF.

The chain links TRBV7-2 to TRBJ2-3; D is unclear. V was cut by 5 bases and J by 5 bases, with 11 bases left in between. The CDR3 length is 13 residues. Germline CDR1 reads SGHTA; CDR2 reads FQGNSA. CDR3 amino acids: CASSLNLRDTQYF. In DNA, the CDR3 is TGTGCCAGCAGCCTAAACTTACGAGATACGCAGTATTTT. The full variable domain, in which reference TRBV7-2 and TRBJ2-3 provide the parts outside the CDR3, is GAGVSQSPSNKVTEKGKDVELRCDPISGHTALYWYRQSLGQGLEFLIYFQGNSAPDKSGLPSDRFSAERTGGSVSTLTIQRTQQEDSAVYLCASSLNLRDTQYFGPGTRLTVL.

The V and J genes are TRBV5-6 and TRBJ2-3; no reliable D call. Germline CDR1 SGHDT, CDR2 YYEEEE. The CDR3 runs to 12 residues. Deletions cut 2 bases from V and 4 bases from J, with 5 bases between. In DNA form, the CDR3 reads TGTGCCAGCAGCTTTAGCTCAGATACGCAGTATTTT. Its translation: CASSFSSDTQYF.

The CDR3 bases are TGTGCCAGCAGTGAAAATTGGGGGGCTCAGCCCCAGCATTTT. It codes for CASSENWGAQPQHF. The J gene is TRBJ1-5, the V gene TRBV6-1; a possible D gene is TRBD1 (6 bases). The CDR3 is 14 amino acids. Looked up from germline, CDR1 is MNHNS and CDR2 is SASEGT. V dropped 2 bases and J dropped 6 bases, with 11 bases sitting between them.

V is TRBV6-5 and J is TRBJ1-5; 8 bases fit TRBD1. The trim removed 2 bases at V and 4 bases at J, leaving 4 bases unmatched. The CDR3 extends over 15 amino acids. The V gene's germline CDR1 is MNHEY and CDR2 SVGAGI. CDR3 sequence reads: CASSYTWTGNQPQHF. The CDR3 bases are TGTGCCAGCAGTTACACCTGGACAGGGAATCAGCCCCAGCATTTT.

The chain combines TRBV5-1 with TRBJ2-3, with a weak D call TRBD1 (5 bases). CDR1 SGHRS and CDR2 YFSETQ come from the germline V gene. The CDR3 has 14 amino acids. Deletions cut 4 bases from V and 0 bases from J, with 9 bases between. The CDR3 coding sequence is TGCGCCAGCAGCATAGGGGCTAGCACAGATACGCAGTATTTT. Protein: CASSIGASTDTQYF.

The V call is TRBV7-9, the J call TRBJ1-5, with no clear D. The germline CDR1 and CDR2 sequences are SEHNR and FQNEAQ (reference sequence). The CDR3 is 13 residues long. Trimming removed 3 bases from V and 5 bases from J, with 8 bases in between. The CDR3 loop reads CASSLDADQPQHF. The CDR3 region has the DNA TGTGCCAGCAGCTTGGATGCGGATCAGCCCCAGCATTTT.

Judged by abundance, this clone is medium-sized. The chain is built from TRBV6-4 and TRBJ2-5; no firm D call. This CDR3 has 13 amino acids. The germline V and J ends were trimmed by 3 bases and 1 base, with 6 bases remaining between them. Looked up from germline, CDR1 is MRHNA and CDR2 is SNTAGT. As DNA, the CDR3 is TGTGCCAGCAGTGAGGCTCCCCAAGAGACCCAGTACTTC. This gives the protein CASSEAPQETQYF.

This clone has a single count. The V and J genes are TRBV10-1 and TRBJ2-1, with 11 bases identical to TRBD1. Germline V gene lookup returns CDR1 WNHNN and CDR2 SYGVQD (reference sequence). V gave up 2 bases and J gave up 7 bases; unmatched junction bases: 4. This CDR3 spans 15 amino acids. The CDR3: CASSEPDRGLNEQFF. DNA of the CDR3: TGCGCCAGCAGTGAGCCGGACAGGGGGCTAAATGAGCAGTTCTTC.

The chain employs TRBV5-4 and TRBJ2-7, with 12 bases lining up with TRBD2. CDR1 is SGHNT, CDR2 YYREEE, per germline (reference sequence). V was pared by 4 bases and J by 0 bases, with 8 bases of the junction left unmatched. The CDR3 is 17 residues long. The chain's CDR3 is CASSIGLAGLSSYEQYF. DNA for the CDR3: TGTGCCAGCAGCATCGGACTAGCGGGGTTGAGCTCCTACGAGCAGTACTTC.

The chain employs TRBV25-1 and TRBJ2-7, with D uncertain. Germline CDR1 and CDR2: MGHDK and SYGVNS. The length of the CDR3 is 14 residues. V was trimmed by 2 bases and J by 0 bases, leaving 8 bases between them. The CDR3 region is CASSEELLSYEQYF. The CDR3 DNA sequence: TGTGCCAGCAGTGAAGAACTCCTCTCCTACGAGCAGTACTTC.